The 20 T cell receptor beta chains below come from one sample, sequenced in a study of cytomegalovirus exposure and HLA in healthy donors. Researchers ran the PCR with 60 Vbeta and 13 Jbeta primers. Generated by immunoSEQ multiplex PCR, the TCRdb table keeps only in-frame clones and is missing some. The table has around 58,000 clones, under 85% seen once. The sample consisted of PBMCs. Receptors were obtained from a male donor in good health and CMV-seropositive.

The J gene is TRBJ1-1, the V gene TRBV6-5; 10 bases line up with TRBD1. This CDR3 has 15 residues. After removal of 2 bases from V and 3 bases from J, the junction contained 3 bases not matched to a gene. Germline lookup yields CDR1 MNHEY and CDR2 SVGAGI. The CDR3 nucleotides are TGTGCCAGCAGTTACCGTGGACAGGGGGACACTGAAGCTTTCTTT. This sequence encodes CASSYRGQGDTEAFF.

This chain connects TRBV9 to TRBJ2-2; TRBD1 might be the D (6 bases). V gave up 0 bases and J gave up 4 bases, with 10 bases separating them. The germline V gene encodes CDR1 SGDLS and CDR2 YYNGEE. This CDR3 is built from 15 residues. In DNA form, the CDR3 reads TGTGCCAGCAGCGTAGTAGGGGGTGGCACCGGGGAGCTGTTTTTT. Amino acid sequence: CASSVVGGGTGELFF.

The table lists this clone with a few counts. The chain is built from TRBV27 and TRBJ2-7; TRBD1 might be the D (6 bases). CDR3 length: 13 residues. Trimming cost V 3 bases and J 3 bases, with 9 bases left between them. CDR1 and CDR2 from the germline V gene are MNHEY and SMNVEV (reference sequence). In DNA, the CDR3 is TGTGCCAGCAGTTTGGACAGATACTACGAGCAGTACTTC. Amino acid sequence: CASSLDRYYEQYF.

The chain carries TRBV28 and TRBJ1-5, with TRBD1 matching over 7 bases. Unmatched junction bases numbered 4, after V lost 1 base and J lost 4 bases. The germline CDR1 and CDR2 sequences are MDHEN and SYDVKM. The CDR3 length is 15 residues. CDR3 bases: TGTGCCAGCAGTTTATCGACAGGGCCGAATCAGCCCCAGCATTTT. It codes for CASSLSTGPNQPQHF. The full variable domain, in which reference TRBV28 and TRBJ1-5 provide the parts outside the CDR3, is DVKVTQSSRYLVKRTGEKVFLECVQDMDHENMFWYRQDPGLGLRLIYFSYDVKMKEKGDIPEGYSVSREKKERFSLILESASTNQTSMYLCASSLSTGPNQPQHFGDGTRLSIL.

This chain uses TRBV29-1 with TRBJ2-3; 7 bases fit TRBD2. Looked up from germline, CDR1 is SQVTM and CDR2 is ANQGSEA. There are 16 residues in the CDR3. J lost 3 bases, V lost 4 bases, and 13 bases had no gene match. The CDR3 region is CSVGVLGGIRTDTQYF. CDR3 coding DNA: TGCAGCGTTGGGGTCCTCGGGGGGATCCGAACAGATACGCAGTATTTT.

The chain employs TRBV19 and TRBJ1-6, with 8 bases aligning to TRBD1. This CDR3 is 16 amino acids long. Germline V gene data show CDR1 as LNHDA and CDR2 as SQIVND (reference sequence). V was clipped by 1 base and J by 6 bases; unmatched bases: 5. For the CDR3, the DNA is TGTGCCAGTAGTATAGGAGGCAGGGGGCTTAATTCACCCCTCCACTTT. This gives the protein CASSIGGRGLNSPLHF.

The J gene is TRBJ1-2, the V gene TRBV7-2, with TRBD1 matching over 8 bases. The CDR3 is 17 residues long. V dropped 5 bases and J dropped 4; count of bases not matched to a gene: 15. CDR1 is SGHTA, CDR2 FQGNSA, per germline. This chain's CDR3 is CASSLFGRQGALYGYTF. CDR3 DNA sequence: TGTGCCAGCAGCCTGTTTGGGCGGCAGGGGGCACTCTATGGCTACACCTTC. Full variable domain (outside the CDR3, taken from reference TRBV7-2 and TRBJ1-2): GAGVSQSPSNKVTEKGKDVELRCDPISGHTALYWYRQSLGQGLEFLIYFQGNSAPDKSGLPSDRFSAERTGGSVSTLTIQRTQQEDSAVYLCASSLFGRQGALYGYTFGSGTRLTVV.

V usage is TRBV7-8 and J usage is TRBJ2-1; 14 bases fit TRBD2. The CDR3 is 20 amino acids. V was pared by 4 bases and J by 0 bases, with 11 bases of the junction left unmatched. CDR1 is SGHVS, CDR2 FQNEAQ, per germline. The CDR3 sequence is CASSSRTSGGTPRSYNEQFF. The CDR3 region has the DNA TGTGCCAGCAGCTCGAGGACTAGCGGGGGGACGCCCCGCTCCTACAATGAGCAGTTCTTC.

The rearrangement links TRBV2 to TRBJ2-5; D is unresolved. This CDR3 has 14 amino acids. Germline CDR1 SNHLY, CDR2 FYNNEI. V lost 1 base, J lost 0 bases, and 6 bases lay in between. CDR3 sequence (DNA): TGTGCCAGCAGTGAAGACACCTACCAAGAGACCCAGTACTTC. Translating it yields CASSEDTYQETQYF.

The J gene is TRBJ2-7, the V gene TRBV4-2, with 8 bases that match TRBD2. CDR1 is LGHNA, CDR2 YNFKEQ, per germline. This CDR3 comprises 16 residues. J gave up 0 bases and V 1 base, and 5 bases lay outside the gene matches. In nucleotides, the CDR3 is TGTGCCAGCAGCCAAGTTAGAACTAGCGGCTCCTACGAGCAGTACTTC. Its protein product is CASSQVRTSGSYEQYF.

This clone was counted between two and nine times. The rearrangement joins TRBV6-5 to TRBJ1-4; a possible D gene is TRBD1 (5 bases). V was shortened by 0 bases and J by 0 bases, with 8 bases between the two germline ends. Per the germline V gene, CDR1 is MNHEY and CDR2 is SVGAGI. There are 16 residues in the CDR3. CDR3 sequence reads: CASSYSTVATNEKLFF. In DNA form, the CDR3 reads TGTGCCAGCAGTTACTCGACAGTAGCAACTAATGAAAAACTGTTTTTT.

A few counts support this clone. J is TRBJ2-7 and V is TRBV7-6; 9 bases fit TRBD1. After removal of 3 bases from V and 2 bases from J, the junction contained 5 bases not matched to a gene. This CDR3 region has 15 residues. The germline CDR1 and CDR2 sequences are SGHVS and FNYEAQ. In DNA form, the CDR3 reads TGTGCCAGCAGCTTCGGGACAGGGCTGACCTACGAGCAGTACTTC. This sequence encodes CASSFGTGLTYEQYF.

V and J are TRBV5-1 and TRBJ1-4, with 9 bases fitting TRBD1. The CDR3 is 14 amino acids. The V and J ends lost 4 bases and 8 bases, in that order; junction bases with no gene match: 6. CDR1 and CDR2 from the germline V gene are SGHRS and YFSETQ. The CDR3 is CASSAGTGREKLFF. DNA for the CDR3: TGCGCCAGCAGCGCCGGGACAGGGAGGGAAAAACTGTTTTTT.

The chain links TRBV11-2 to TRBJ1-2, with D unresolved. There are 12 residues in the CDR3. The germline V gene encodes CDR1 SGHAT and CDR2 FQNNGV. The V gene lost 6 bases and the J gene lost 2 bases, with 7 bases spanning the gap. In DNA form, the CDR3 reads TGTGCCAGCAGGGGCTCAAACTATGGCTACACCTTC. Protein: CASRGSNYGYTF.

The rearrangement joins TRBV5-1 to TRBJ1-1, with TRBD1 as a possible D gene (6 bases). The CDR3 runs 14 residues. The germline V and J ends were trimmed by 1 base and 0 bases, with 7 bases remaining between them. Germline assignment: CDR1 SGHRS and CDR2 YFSETQ. The CDR3 DNA sequence: TGCGCCAGCAGCTTGACAGGGATGAACACTGAAGCTTTCTTT. This gives the protein CASSLTGMNTEAFF.

The rearrangement joins TRBV4-2 to TRBJ1-6; 8 bases line up with TRBD1. Trimming removed 5 bases from V and 8 bases from J; junction bases left unmatched: 2. CDR3 length: 13 amino acids. CDR1 and CDR2 (germline): LGHNA, YNFKEQ. CDR3 sequence: CASSAGGYSPLHF. The CDR3 DNA is TGTGCCAGCAGCGCAGGGGGCTATTCACCCCTCCACTTT.

The chain joins TRBV28 to TRBJ1-5, with TRBD1 as a possible D gene (6 bases). The germline V gene has CDR1 MDHEN and CDR2 SYDVKM. The CDR3 has 14 residues. V was pared by 7 bases and J by 4 bases, with 14 bases between. The CDR3 reads CASKRGGRNQPQHF. The CDR3 DNA sequence: TGTGCCAGCAAGAGGGGGGGTAGAAATCAGCCCCAGCATTTT.

The V and J genes are TRBV2 and TRBJ2-7; 9 nucleotides align to TRBD1. Losses at the gene ends were 5 bases for V and 6 bases for J; bases not matched to a gene: 11. CDR3 length: 15 amino acids. In germline, CDR1 is SNHLY, CDR2 FYNNEI. CDR3: CASSPGGTGYAEQYF. Here the CDR3 DNA reads TGTGCCAGCAGTCCCGGGGGGACAGGGTACGCCGAGCAGTACTTC.

This rearrangement joins TRBV7-9 to TRBJ1-2; tentatively, D is TRBD1 (6 bases). This CDR3 region has 16 residues. Germline CDR1 is SEHNR and CDR2 is FQNEAQ (reference sequence). Trimming removed 2 bases from V and 1 base from J, with 14 bases in between. Written as DNA, the CDR3 is TGTGCCAGCAGCTTAAATGGGGTGGACAGTAACTATGGCTACACCTTC. The encoded protein is CASSLNGVDSNYGYTF.

The table lists this clone with a count of one. This rearrangement joins TRBV5-1 to TRBJ2-7, with 15 bases lining up with TRBD2. After removal of 1 base from V and 4 bases from J, the junction contained 6 bases not matched to a gene. The CDR3 runs to 17 residues. Germline V gives CDR1 SGHRS, CDR2 YFSETQ. CDR3 loop: CASSLNPGLAGGYEQYF. The DNA for the CDR3 is TGCGCCAGCAGCTTGAACCCGGGACTAGCGGGAGGATACGAGCAGTACTTC.